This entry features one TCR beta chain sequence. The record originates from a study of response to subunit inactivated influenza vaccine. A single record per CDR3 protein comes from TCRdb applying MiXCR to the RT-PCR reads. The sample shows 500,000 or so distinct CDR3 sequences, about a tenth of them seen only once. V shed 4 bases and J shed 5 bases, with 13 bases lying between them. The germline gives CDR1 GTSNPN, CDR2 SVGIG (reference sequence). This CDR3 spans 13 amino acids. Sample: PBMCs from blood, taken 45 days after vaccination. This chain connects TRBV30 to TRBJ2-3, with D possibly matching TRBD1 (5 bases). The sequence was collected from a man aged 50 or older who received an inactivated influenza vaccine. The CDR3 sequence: CAWTQQGGDTQYF. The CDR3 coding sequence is TGTGCCTGGACCCAGCAGGGTGGAGATACGCAGTATTTT.